The 20 T cell receptor beta chains below all came from one sample that was sequenced in a study of blood T cell repertoires in COVID-19. The data were produced by immunoSEQ multiplex PCR, yet TCRdb's version contains in-frame clones alone and is incomplete. There are 490,000 or so clones in the sample; roughly nine tenths occur only once, and approximately 8.3% lies in the top ten. Source material: PBMCs or T cells enriched from blood (not recorded which). These TCRs come from a woman aged 55 to 70 who had recovered from COVID-19.

In this sample, this clone turned up a few times. The chain has TRBV12-3 or TRBV12-4 and TRBJ1-6; D remains ambiguous. CDR3 length equals 13 residues. V was cut by 3 bases and J by 8 bases, with 8 bases left in between. CDR3 region: CASSLQQDSPLHF. The DNA of the CDR3 is TGTGCCAGCAGTTTGCAGCAGGATTCACCCCTCCACTTT.

The CDR3 nucleotides are TGTGCCAGCAGTGAATATCAGGGGGCCAACGTCCTGACTTTC. It specifies CASSEYQGANVLTF. The chain is built from TRBV25-1 and TRBJ2-6; D uncertain. This CDR3 has 14 amino acids. The germline CDR1 and CDR2 sequences are MGHDK and SYGVNS. V dropped 0 bases and J dropped 4 bases, with 4 bases sitting between them.

The chain is built from TRBV28 and TRBJ1-3, with D hard to call. The germline V and J ends were trimmed by 7 bases and 0 bases, with 7 bases remaining between them. The CDR3 loop spans 13 amino acids. Germline values: CDR1 MDHEN, CDR2 SYDVKM. The CDR3 loop reads CASILSSGNTIYF. DNA for the CDR3: TGTGCCAGCATCCTGAGCTCTGGAAACACCATATATTTT.

CDR3 nucleotides: TGTGCCAGCAGTTTAGGGGCAGAGACCCAGTACTTC. It codes for CASSLGAETQYF. This chain uses TRBV12-3 or TRBV12-4 with TRBJ2-5; D gene unclear. Trimming stripped 1 base from V and 4 bases from J, with 4 bases between. This CDR3 has 12 residues.

The chain combines TRBV2 with TRBJ2-7; perhaps TRBD1 as D (5 bases). The CDR3 is 12 amino acids. V was clipped by 8 bases and J by 7 bases, with 15 bases between them. Germline assignment: CDR1 SNHLY and CDR2 FYNNEI. This CDR3 reads CASASLGVEQYF. CDR3 coding DNA: TGTGCCAGCGCGTCCTTAGGGGTAGAGCAGTACTTC.

The gene calls are TRBV29-1 and TRBJ2-1; 9 nucleotides line up with TRBD2. The J segment lost 2 bases and the V segment lost 4 bases, leaving 3 bases of the junction unmatched. Germline CDR1 is SQVTM and CDR2 is ANQGSEA. This CDR3 has 14 residues. The CDR3 coding sequence is TGCAGCGTTGGGACTAGCGAGGCCTACAATGAGCAGTTCTTC. Translated, it gives CSVGTSEAYNEQFF.

V and J are TRBV19 and TRBJ2-7; perhaps TRBD1 as D (6 bases). Trimming removed 4 bases from V and 2 bases from J, with 12 bases in between. Germline V gives CDR1 LNHDA, CDR2 SQIVND (reference sequence). This CDR3 comprises 14 residues. CDR3 sequence (DNA): TGTGCCAGTAGTACCCGACAGGCCCCCTACGAGCAGTACTTC. Protein product: CASSTRQAPYEQYF.

The chain combines TRBV5-1 with TRBJ2-3, with D possibly being TRBD1 (5 bases). V was pared by 1 base and J by 4 bases, with 10 bases between. CDR1 and CDR2 from the germline V gene are SGHRS and YFSETQ. The CDR3 loop spans 14 amino acids. This CDR3 is CASSLKGFPDTQYF. CDR3 in DNA: TGCGCCAGCAGCTTGAAGGGGTTTCCAGATACGCAGTATTTT.

This clone was detected a few times. The gene calls are TRBV12-3 or TRBV12-4 and TRBJ2-7; D is uncertain. This CDR3 has 12 amino acids. V was shortened by 6 bases and J by 6 bases, with 12 bases between the two germline ends. The CDR3 reads CASSPASGEQYF. In nucleotides, the CDR3 is TGTGCCAGCAGCCCAGCGTCGGGCGAGCAGTACTTC.

This clone was seen only once. The chain employs TRBV24-1 and TRBJ1-2; D gene uncertain. Deletions cut 3 bases from V and 2 bases from J, with 15 bases between. The CDR3 contains 16 residues. CDR1 KGHDR and CDR2 SFDVKD come from the germline V gene. The CDR3 DNA follows: TGTGCCACCAGTGATAAACAGAGCGGGGTGAACTATGGCTACACCTTC. Residues: CATSDKQSGVNYGYTF.

The genes are TRBV28 and TRBJ1-2; D unclear. The CDR3 sequence is 15 residues long. Germline values: CDR1 MDHEN, CDR2 SYDVKM. Between the trimmed V and J ends, which lost 1 base and 1 base, there was a span of 10 bases. CDR3 amino acids: CASSLLSSGNYGYTF. In DNA form, the CDR3 reads TGTGCCAGCAGTTTATTGAGCTCCGGTAACTATGGCTACACCTTC.

The rearrangement joins TRBV6-1 to TRBJ2-2; 9 positions match TRBD1. Germline CDR1 MNHNS, CDR2 SASEGT. V trimming: 4 bases; J trimming: 3 bases; junction bases outside the gene matches: 9. This CDR3 has 17 residues. The CDR3 DNA sequence: TGTGCCAGCAGTGGACAGGGGGTAATATTATACACCGGGGAGCTGTTTTTT. This codes for CASSGQGVILYTGELFF.

V and J are TRBV10-1 and TRBJ2-3; D is undetermined. Germline values: CDR1 WNHNN, CDR2 SYGVQD (reference sequence). The CDR3 has 12 amino acids. Trimming took 8 bases from V and 0 from J, leaving 6 bases between them. The CDR3: CASSTSTDTQYF. CDR3 DNA: TGCGCCAGCTCCACTAGCACAGATACGCAGTATTTT.

This clone was detected many times. The chain recombines TRBV19 with TRBJ2-3; 7 bases match TRBD2. This CDR3 comprises 18 residues. Germline CDR1 reads LNHDA; CDR2 reads SQIVND (reference sequence). V lost 7 bases, J lost 0 bases, and 16 bases stayed unmatched. The DNA for the CDR3 is TGTGCCAGTAATGGACTAGGACGCAACACTCCTAGCACAGATACGCAGTATTTT. Translation: CASNGLGRNTPSTDTQYF.

V is TRBV2 and J is TRBJ1-4; 9 nucleotides align to TRBD1. V trimming: 7 bases; J trimming: 5 bases; junction bases outside the gene matches: 2. This CDR3 has 13 residues. The germline gives CDR1 SNHLY, CDR2 FYNNEI. This CDR3 reads CASNGQGNEKLFF. CDR3 in DNA: TGTGCCAGCAACGGACAGGGGAATGAAAAACTGTTTTTT.

The chain couples TRBV7-8 to TRBJ2-5; D is perhaps TRBD1 (6 bases). There are 17 residues in the CDR3. V shed 5 bases and J shed 3 bases, with 22 bases lying between them. In germline, CDR1 is SGHVS, CDR2 FQNEAQ. The CDR3 bases are TGTGCCAGCAGCCCGAAGTGGATTCGGACAGAGGAAGAGACCCAGTACTTC. Translating gives CASSPKWIRTEEETQYF.

CDR3: CASRKDRYTDTQYF. The CDR3, as DNA: TGTGCCAGCAGGAAGGACAGATACACAGATACGCAGTATTTT. The chain has TRBV2 and TRBJ2-3; D is perhaps TRBD1 (6 bases). CDR3 length equals 14 residues. Germline V gene lookup returns CDR1 SNHLY and CDR2 FYNNEI. The V end was cut by 6 bases, the J end by 2 bases, with 12 bases between.

This sequence joins TRBV5-1 and TRBJ1-4; 7 nucleotides align to TRBD1. The J segment lost 7 bases and the V segment lost 0 bases, leaving 6 bases of the junction unmatched. Germline CDR1 is SGHRS and CDR2 is YFSETQ. The CDR3 runs to 15 residues. The CDR3 reads CASSLARGRGEKLFF. The CDR3 bases are TGCGCCAGCAGCTTGGCAAGGGGGCGGGGTGAAAAACTGTTTTTT.

The V call is TRBV29-1, the J call TRBJ1-3; no clear D. CDR1 SQVTM and CDR2 ANQGSEA come from the germline V gene. V was clipped by 6 bases and J by 0 bases, with 9 bases between them. There are 13 residues in the CDR3. This CDR3 is CSVSPSSGNTIYF. The CDR3 nucleotides are TGCAGCGTCAGTCCCTCCTCTGGAAACACCATATATTTT.

The chain carries TRBV24-1 and TRBJ2-2; TRBD1 agrees at 8 bases. This CDR3 spans 15 amino acids. Germline CDR1 KGHDR, CDR2 SFDVKD. After removal of 4 bases from V and 3 bases from J, the junction contained 3 bases not matched to a gene. CDR3 sequence: CATSDLQGDTGELFF. CDR3 DNA: TGTGCCACCAGTGACCTACAGGGGGACACCGGGGAGCTGTTTTTT.